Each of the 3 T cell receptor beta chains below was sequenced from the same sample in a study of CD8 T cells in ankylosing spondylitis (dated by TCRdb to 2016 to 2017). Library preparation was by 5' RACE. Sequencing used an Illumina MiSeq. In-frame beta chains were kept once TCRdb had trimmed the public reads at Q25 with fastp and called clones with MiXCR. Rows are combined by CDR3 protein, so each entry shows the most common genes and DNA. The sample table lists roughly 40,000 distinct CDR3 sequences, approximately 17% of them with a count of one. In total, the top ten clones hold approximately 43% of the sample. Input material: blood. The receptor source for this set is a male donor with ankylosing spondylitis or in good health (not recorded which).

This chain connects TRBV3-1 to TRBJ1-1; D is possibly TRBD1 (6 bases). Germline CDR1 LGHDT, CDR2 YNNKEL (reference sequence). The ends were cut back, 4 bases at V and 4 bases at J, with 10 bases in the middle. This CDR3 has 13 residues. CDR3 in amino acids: CASSPNRATEAFF. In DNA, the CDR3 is TGTGCCAGCAGCCCAAACAGGGCCACTGAAGCTTTCTTT.

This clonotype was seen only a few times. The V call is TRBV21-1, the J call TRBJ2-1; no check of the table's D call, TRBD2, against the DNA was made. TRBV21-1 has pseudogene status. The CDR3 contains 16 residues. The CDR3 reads CASSKAGLLFYNEQFF. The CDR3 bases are TGTGCCAGCAGCAAAGCGGGACTACTCTTCTACAATGAGCAGTTCTTC.

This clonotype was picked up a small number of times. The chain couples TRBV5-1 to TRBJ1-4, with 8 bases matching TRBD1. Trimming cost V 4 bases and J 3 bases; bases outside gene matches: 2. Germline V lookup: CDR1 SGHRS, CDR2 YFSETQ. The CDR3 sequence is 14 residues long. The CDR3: CASSPGQANEKLFF. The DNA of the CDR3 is TGCGCCAGCAGCCCGGGACAGGCTAATGAAAAACTGTTTTTT.